The clone carrying this T cell receptor (beta chain) has a handful of counts. This record belongs to a study of response to subunit inactivated influenza vaccine. TCRdb reanalysed the RT-PCR reads using MiXCR and keeps one entry per CDR3 protein. The sample carries a few hundred thousand distinct CDR3 sequences, 14% recorded once. The TCR comes from a man aged 50-60 years who received an inactivated influenza vaccine. This material consisted of PBMCs from blood, taken about 12 days after vaccination.

For the CDR3, the DNA is TGTGCCAGCAGTTCTTCCGTCTTAGGCACGCAGTATTTT. Translating it yields CASSSSVLGTQYF. The V and J genes are TRBV12-3 or TRBV12-4 and TRBJ2-3; no definite D call. Deletions cut 4 bases from V and 9 bases from J, with 14 bases between. The CDR3 has 13 amino acids.